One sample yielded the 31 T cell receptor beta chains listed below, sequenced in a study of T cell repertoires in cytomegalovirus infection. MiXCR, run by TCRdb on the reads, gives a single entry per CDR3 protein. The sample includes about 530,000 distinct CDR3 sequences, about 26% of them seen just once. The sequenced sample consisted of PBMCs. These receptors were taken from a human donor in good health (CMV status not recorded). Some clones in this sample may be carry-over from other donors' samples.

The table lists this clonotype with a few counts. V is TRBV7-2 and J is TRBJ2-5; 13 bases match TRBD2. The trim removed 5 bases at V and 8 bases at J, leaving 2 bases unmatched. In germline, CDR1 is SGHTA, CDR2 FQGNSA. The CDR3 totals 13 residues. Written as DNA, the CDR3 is TGTGCCAGCAGCCCGGGACTAGCGGGAACCCAGTACTTC. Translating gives CASSPGLAGTQYF.

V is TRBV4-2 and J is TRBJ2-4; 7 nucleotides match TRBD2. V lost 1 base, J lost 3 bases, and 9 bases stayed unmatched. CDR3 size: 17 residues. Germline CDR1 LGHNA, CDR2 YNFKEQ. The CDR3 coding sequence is TGTGCCAGCAGCCAAGGAACTCGGGGCGGGGGCAAAAACATTCAGTACTTC. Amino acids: CASSQGTRGGGKNIQYF.

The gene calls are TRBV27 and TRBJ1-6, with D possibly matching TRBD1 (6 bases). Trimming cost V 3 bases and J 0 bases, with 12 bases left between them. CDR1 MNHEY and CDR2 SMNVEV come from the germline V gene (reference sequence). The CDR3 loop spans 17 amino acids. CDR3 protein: CASSFSQGSSYNSPLHF. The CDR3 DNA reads TGTGCCAGCAGTTTCTCACAGGGAAGCTCCTATAATTCACCCCTCCACTTT.

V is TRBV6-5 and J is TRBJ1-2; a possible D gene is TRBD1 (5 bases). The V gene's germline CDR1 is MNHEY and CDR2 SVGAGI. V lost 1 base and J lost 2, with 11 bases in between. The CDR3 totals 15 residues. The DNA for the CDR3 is TGTGCCAGCAGTTACTTGGGGGGAGAGAACTATGGCTACACCTTC. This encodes CASSYLGGENYGYTF.

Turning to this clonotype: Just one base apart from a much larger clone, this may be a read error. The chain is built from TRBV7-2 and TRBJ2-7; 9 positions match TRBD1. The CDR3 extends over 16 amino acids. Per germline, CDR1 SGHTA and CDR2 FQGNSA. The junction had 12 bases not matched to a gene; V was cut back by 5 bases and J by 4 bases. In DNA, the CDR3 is TGTGCCAGCAGCAAACCCCCGGGACAGGGTACTTACGAGCAGTACTTC. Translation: CASSKPPGQGTYEQYF.

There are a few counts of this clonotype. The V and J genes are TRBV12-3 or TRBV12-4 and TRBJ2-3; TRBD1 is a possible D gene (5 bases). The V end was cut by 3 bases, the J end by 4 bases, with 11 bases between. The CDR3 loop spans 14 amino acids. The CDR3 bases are TGTGCCAGCAGTTTCTTTACAGGATCAGATACGCAGTATTTT. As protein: CASSFFTGSDTQYF.

CDR3 protein: CASRTGALYGYTF. The CDR3 DNA follows: TGTGCCAGTAGGACGGGGGCCCTTTATGGCTACACCTTC. V gene TRBV19 combines with J gene TRBJ1-2; TRBD1 might be the D (6 bases). V lost 6 bases and J 5 bases, leaving 13 bases between the germline ends. CDR1 and CDR2 (germline): LNHDA, SQIVND (reference sequence). The CDR3 is 13 amino acids.

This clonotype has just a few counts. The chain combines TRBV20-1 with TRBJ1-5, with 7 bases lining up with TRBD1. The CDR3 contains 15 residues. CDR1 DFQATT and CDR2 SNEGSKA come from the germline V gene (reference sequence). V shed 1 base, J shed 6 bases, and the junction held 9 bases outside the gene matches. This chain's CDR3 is CSARGGDRYGQPQHF. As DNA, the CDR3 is TGCAGTGCTAGAGGAGGGGACAGATATGGTCAGCCCCAGCATTTT.

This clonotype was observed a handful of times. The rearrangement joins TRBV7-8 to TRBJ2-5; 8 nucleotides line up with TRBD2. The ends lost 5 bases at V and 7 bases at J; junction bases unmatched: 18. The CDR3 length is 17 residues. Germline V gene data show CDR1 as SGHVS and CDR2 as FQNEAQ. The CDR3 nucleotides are TGTGCCAGCAGCCTACTGCACCGGGCGGGACTAGAGGGGACCCAGTACTTC. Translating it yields CASSLLHRAGLEGTQYF.

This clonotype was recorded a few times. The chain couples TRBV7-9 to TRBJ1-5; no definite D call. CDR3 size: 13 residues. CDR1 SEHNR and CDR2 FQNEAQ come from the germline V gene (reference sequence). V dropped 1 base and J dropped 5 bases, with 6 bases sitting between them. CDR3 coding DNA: TGTGCCAGCAGCTTAGGAGAGTATCAGCCCCAGCATTTT. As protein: CASSLGEYQPQHF.

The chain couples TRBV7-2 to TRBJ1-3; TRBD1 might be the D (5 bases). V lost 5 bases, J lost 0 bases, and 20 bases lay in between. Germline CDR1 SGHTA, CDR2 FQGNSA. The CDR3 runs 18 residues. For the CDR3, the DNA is TGTGCCAGCAGCCATGGACAAGGGGTGAATGACTCTGGAAACACCATATATTTT. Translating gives CASSHGQGVNDSGNTIYF.

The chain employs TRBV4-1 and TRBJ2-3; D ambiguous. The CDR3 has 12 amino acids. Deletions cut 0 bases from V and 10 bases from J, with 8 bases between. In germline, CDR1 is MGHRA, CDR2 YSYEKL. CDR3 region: CASSQDPAPQYF. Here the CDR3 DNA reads TGCGCCAGCAGCCAAGATCCAGCGCCGCAGTATTTT.

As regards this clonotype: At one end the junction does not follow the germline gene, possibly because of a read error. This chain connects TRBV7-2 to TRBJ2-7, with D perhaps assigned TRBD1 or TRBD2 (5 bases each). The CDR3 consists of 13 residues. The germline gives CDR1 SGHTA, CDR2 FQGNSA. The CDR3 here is CASSSVASGQVNF. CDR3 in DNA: TGTGCCAGCAGCTCCGTCGCCAGCGGACAAGTTAACTTC. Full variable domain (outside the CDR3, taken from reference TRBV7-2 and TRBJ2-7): GAGVSQSPSNKVTEKGKDVELRCDPISGHTALYWYRQSLGQGLEFLIYFQGNSAPDKSGLPSDRFSAERTGGSVSTLTIQRTQQEDSAVYLCASSSVASGQVNFGPGTRLTVT.

DNA of the CDR3: TGTGCCAGCAGGGATATATTGACATTTGCCAAAAACATTCAGTACTTC. It encodes CASRDILTFAKNIQYF. This chain uses TRBV6-2 or TRBV6-3 with TRBJ2-4; D gene ambiguous. Germline V gene data show CDR1 as MNHEY and CDR2 as SVGEGT. CDR3 length equals 16 residues. With 6 bases removed from V and 1 base from J, the gap between germline ends came to 16 bases.

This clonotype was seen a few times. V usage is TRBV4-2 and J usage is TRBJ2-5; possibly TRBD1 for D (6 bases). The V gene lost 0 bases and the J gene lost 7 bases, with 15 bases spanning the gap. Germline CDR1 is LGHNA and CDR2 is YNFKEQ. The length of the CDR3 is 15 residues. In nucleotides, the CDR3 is TGTGCCAGCAGCCAAGAGGGCAGGGGCAGTGGGACCCAGTACTTC. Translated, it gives CASSQEGRGSGTQYF.

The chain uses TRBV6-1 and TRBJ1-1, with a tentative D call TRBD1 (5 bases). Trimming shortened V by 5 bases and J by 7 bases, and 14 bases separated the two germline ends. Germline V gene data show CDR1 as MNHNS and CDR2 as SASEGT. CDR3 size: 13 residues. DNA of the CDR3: TGTGCCAGCAGTCTACGACAGACGTTTGAAGCTTTCTTT. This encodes CASSLRQTFEAFF.

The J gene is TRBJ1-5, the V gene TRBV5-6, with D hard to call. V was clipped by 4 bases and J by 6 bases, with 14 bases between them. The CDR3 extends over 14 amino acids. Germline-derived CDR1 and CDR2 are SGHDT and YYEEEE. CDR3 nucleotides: TGTGCCAGCAGCATAAGACTTGGGAGTCAGCCCCAGCATTTT. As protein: CASSIRLGSQPQHF. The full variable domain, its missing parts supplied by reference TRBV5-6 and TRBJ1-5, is DAGVTQSPTHLIKTRGQQVTLRCSPKSGHDTVSWYQQALGQGPQFIFQYYEEEERQRGNFPDRFSGHQFPNYSSELNVNALLLGDSALYLCASSIRLGSQPQHFGDGTRLSIL.

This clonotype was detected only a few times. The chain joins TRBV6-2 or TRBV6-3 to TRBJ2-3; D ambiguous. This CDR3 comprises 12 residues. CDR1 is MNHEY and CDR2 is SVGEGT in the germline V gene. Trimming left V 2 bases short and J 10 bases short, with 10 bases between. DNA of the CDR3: TGTGCCAGCAGTTACGAAGGCCGGGCGCAGTATTTT. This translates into CASSYEGRAQYF.

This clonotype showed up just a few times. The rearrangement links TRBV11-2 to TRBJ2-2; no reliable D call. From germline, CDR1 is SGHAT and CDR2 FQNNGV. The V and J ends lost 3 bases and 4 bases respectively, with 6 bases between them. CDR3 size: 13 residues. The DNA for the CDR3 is TGTGCCAGCAGCTTTCAGTCCACCGGGGAGCTGTTTTTT. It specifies CASSFQSTGELFF.

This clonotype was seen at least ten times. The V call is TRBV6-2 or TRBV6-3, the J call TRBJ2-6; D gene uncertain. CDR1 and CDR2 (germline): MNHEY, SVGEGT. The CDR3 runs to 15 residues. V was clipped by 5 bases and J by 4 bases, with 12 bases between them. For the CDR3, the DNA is TGTGCCAGCAGTAAAACCCCGGTCGGGGCCAACGTCCTGACTTTC. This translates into CASSKTPVGANVLTF.

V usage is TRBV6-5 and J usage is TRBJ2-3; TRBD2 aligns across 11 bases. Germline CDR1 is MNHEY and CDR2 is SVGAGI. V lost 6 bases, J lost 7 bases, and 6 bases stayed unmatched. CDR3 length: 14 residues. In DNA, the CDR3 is TGTGCCAGCAGATTACTAGCGGGAGTATATACGCAGTATTTT. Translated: CASRLLAGVYTQYF.

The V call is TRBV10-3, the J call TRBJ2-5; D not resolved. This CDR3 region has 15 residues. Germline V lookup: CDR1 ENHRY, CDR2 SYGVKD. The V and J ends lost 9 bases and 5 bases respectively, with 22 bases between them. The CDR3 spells CAISRSGVGIETQYF. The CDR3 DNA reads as TGTGCCATTTCCCGGAGTGGGGTGGGGATCGAGACCCAGTACTTC.

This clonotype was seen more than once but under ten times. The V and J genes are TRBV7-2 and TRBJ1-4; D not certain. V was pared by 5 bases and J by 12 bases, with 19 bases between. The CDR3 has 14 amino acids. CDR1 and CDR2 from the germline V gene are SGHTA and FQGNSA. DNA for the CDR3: TGTGCCAGCAGCGGAAGCCCCTCCTTTGGGGAACTGTTTTTT. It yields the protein CASSGSPSFGELFF.

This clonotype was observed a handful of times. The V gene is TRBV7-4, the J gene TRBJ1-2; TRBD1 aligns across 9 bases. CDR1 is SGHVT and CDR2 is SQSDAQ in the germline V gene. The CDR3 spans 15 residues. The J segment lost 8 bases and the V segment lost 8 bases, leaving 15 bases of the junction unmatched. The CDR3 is CASLGTGGPFGGYTF. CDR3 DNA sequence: TGTGCCAGCTTAGGAACAGGGGGCCCCTTTGGCGGCTACACCTTC. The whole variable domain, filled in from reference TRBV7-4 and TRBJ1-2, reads GAGVSQSPRYKVAKRGRDVALRCDSISGHVTLYWYRQTLGQGSEVLTYSQSDAQRDKSGRPSGRFSAERPERSVSTLKIQRTEQGDSAVYLCASLGTGGPFGGYTFGSGTRLTVV.

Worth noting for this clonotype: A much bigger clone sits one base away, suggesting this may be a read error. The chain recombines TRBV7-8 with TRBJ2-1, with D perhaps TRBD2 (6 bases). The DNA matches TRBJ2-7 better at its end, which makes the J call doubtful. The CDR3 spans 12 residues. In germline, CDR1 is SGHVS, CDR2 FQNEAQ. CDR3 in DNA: TGTGCCAGCAGCGCTAGCGTAGATGAGCAGTACTTC. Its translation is CASSASVDEQYF.

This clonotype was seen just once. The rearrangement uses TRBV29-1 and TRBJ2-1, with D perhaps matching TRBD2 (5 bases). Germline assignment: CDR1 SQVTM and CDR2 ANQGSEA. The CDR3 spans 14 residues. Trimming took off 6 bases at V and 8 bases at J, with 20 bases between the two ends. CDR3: CSVIRDRFPHEQFF. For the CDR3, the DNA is TGCAGCGTGATCCGGGATCGCTTCCCCCATGAGCAGTTCTTC.

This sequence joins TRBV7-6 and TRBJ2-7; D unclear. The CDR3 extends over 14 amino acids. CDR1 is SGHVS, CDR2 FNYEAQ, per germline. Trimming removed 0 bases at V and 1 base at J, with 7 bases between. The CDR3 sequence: CASSLAFNSYEQYF. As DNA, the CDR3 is TGTGCCAGCAGCTTAGCTTTCAATTCCTACGAGCAGTACTTC.

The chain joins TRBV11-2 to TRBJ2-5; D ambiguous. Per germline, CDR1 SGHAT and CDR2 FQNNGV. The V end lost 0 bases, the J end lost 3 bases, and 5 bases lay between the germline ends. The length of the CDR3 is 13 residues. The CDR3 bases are TGTGCCAGCAGCTTAGAGGGGAAAGAGACCCAGTACTTC. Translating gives CASSLEGKETQYF.

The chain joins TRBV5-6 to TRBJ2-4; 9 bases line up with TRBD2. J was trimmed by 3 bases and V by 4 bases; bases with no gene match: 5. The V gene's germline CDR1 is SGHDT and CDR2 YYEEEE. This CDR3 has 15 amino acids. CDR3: CASSPPTSGKNIQYF. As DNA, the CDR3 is TGTGCCAGCAGCCCCCCGACTAGCGGCAAAAACATTCAGTACTTC.

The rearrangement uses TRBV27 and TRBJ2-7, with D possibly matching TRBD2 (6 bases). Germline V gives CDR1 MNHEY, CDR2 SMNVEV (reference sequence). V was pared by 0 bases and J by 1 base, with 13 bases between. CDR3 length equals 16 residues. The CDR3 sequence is CASSLSTASASYEQYF. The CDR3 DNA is TGTGCCAGCAGTTTATCGACCGCTAGCGCATCCTACGAGCAGTACTTC.

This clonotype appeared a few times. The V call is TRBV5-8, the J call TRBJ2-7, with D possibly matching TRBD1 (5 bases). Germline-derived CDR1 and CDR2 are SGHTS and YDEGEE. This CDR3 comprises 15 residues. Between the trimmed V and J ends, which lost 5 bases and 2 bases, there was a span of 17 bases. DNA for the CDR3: TGTGCCAGCAGTCCTCAGGGATTAGGACCCTACGAGCAGTACTTC. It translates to CASSPQGLGPYEQYF.